Shown below are 17 T cell receptor beta chains from a single sample sequenced in a study of Tregs in tolerant kidney transplant recipients. Related graft donors supplied nonmyeloablative bone marrow transplants, and mixed chimerism was transient. TCRdb's table, derived via immunoSEQ multiplex PCR, lists solely in-frame clones and lacks some. The ten top clones account for about 24%, within a sample of about 10,000 clones. The sequencing here drew on CD8+ T cells from blood (PBMCs), taken 24 months after the transplant. These receptors all stem from a human patient who received a combined kidney and bone marrow transplant. The graft donor may have contributed some T cells.

Remarks on this clone: The missing CDR3 end, 3 residues past where the read stops, is filled in from the germline J gene. The chain links TRBV2 to TRBJ2-1; tentative D call: TRBD2 (7 bases). CDR1 is SNHLY and CDR2 is FYNNEI in the germline V gene. The V and J ends lost 3 bases and 6 bases respectively, with 12 bases between them. The CDR3 has 14 amino acids. Incomplete CDR3 DNA: TGTGCCAGCAGTGATGGACTAGGGGGCAATGAG. The encoded protein is CASSDGLGGNE. The CDR3 in full is CASSDGLGGNEQFF.

A note on this clone: The sequenced fragment ends 3 residues before the CDR3 boundary, so the rest is inferred from the germline J gene. This chain links TRBV6-2 or TRBV6-3 with TRBJ2-7; no reliable D call. The CDR3 is made up of 12 amino acids. V was cut by 6 bases and J by 5 bases, with 11 bases left in between. CDR1 and CDR2 (germline): MNHEY, SVGEGT. The CDR3 bases that were read are TGTGCCAGCAGCTTACTGATGAACGAG. It encodes CASSLLMNE. The whole CDR3 protein reads CASSLLMNEQYF.

With regard to this clone: The CDR3 goes on 3 residues after the read ends, and that part is filled in from the germline J gene. The chain joins TRBV2 to TRBJ2-5; 8 bases map to TRBD1. This CDR3 is built from 15 residues. From germline, CDR1 is SNHLY and CDR2 FYNNEI. The trim removed 7 bases at V and 1 base at J, leaving 8 bases unmatched. The DNA read from the CDR3 is TGTGCCAGCACGGAGGGACAGGTTGGCCAAGAGACC. Translation: CASTEGQVGQET. The CDR3 in full is CASTEGQVGQETQYF.

As to this clone: The CDR3 is cut off 3 residues early in the read; its end comes from the germline J gene. The rearrangement joins TRBV30 to TRBJ2-7; 9 nucleotides match TRBD2. Per the germline V gene, CDR1 is GTSNPN and CDR2 is SVGIG (reference sequence). Losses at the gene ends were 3 bases for V and 2 bases for J; bases not matched to a gene: 5. The CDR3 is made up of 14 amino acids. The covered CDR3 bases are TGTGCCTGGAGCCAGGCTAGCGGGGCCTACGAG. Translation: CAWSQASGAYE. In full, the CDR3 is CAWSQASGAYEQYF.

This clone counts as medium-sized by frequency. The missing CDR3 end, 3 residues past where the read stops, is filled in from the germline J gene. The V gene is TRBV4-2, the J gene TRBJ1-4; TRBD1 aligns across 9 bases. The CDR3 length is 20 residues. Germline CDR1 LGHNA, CDR2 YNFKEQ. Trimming cost V 4 bases and J 0 bases; bases outside gene matches: 15. CDR3 DNA (partial): TGTGCCAGCAGCCCAAAGGACAGGGGACGAGGGGGGACAACTAATGAAAAA. Encoded protein: CASSPKDRGRGGTTNEK. The CDR3 in full is CASSPKDRGRGGTTNEKLFF.

CDR3 in amino acids: CASRGLDQPQHF. The covered CDR3 bases are TGCGCCAGCAGGGGACTCGATCAGCCC. The J gene is TRBJ1-5, the V gene TRBV10-1; the D gene is possibly TRBD1 (5 bases). The sequenced fragment ends 3 residues before the CDR3 boundary, so the rest is inferred from the germline J gene. V lost 6 bases, J lost 5 bases, and 8 bases lay in between. CDR1 and CDR2 from the germline V gene are WNHNN and SYGVQD (reference sequence). The CDR3 totals 12 residues.

Concerning this clone: The read halts 3 residues ahead of the CDR3 end, with the missing end drawn from the germline J gene. This chain joins TRBV7-3 and TRBJ2-5; a weak D match, TRBD1 (6 bases). V lost 5 bases to trimming and J lost 4 bases, with 14 bases between them. Per germline, CDR1 SGHTA and CDR2 FQGTGA. The CDR3 is 14 residues long. Incomplete CDR3 DNA: TGTGCCAGCAGCCGAACAGGGCTAGGAGAGACC. As protein: CASSRTGLGET. The whole CDR3 protein is CASSRTGLGETQYF.

Comments on this clone: With the read ending 3 residues before the CDR3 end, the germline J gene is used to fill in that end. The chain employs TRBV5-4 and TRBJ1-4; 7 nucleotides match TRBD1. V lost 4 bases, J lost 8 bases, and 11 bases stayed unmatched. The germline V gene has CDR1 SGHNT and CDR2 YYREEE (reference sequence). The CDR3 has 15 residues. The sequenced part of the CDR3 DNA is TGTGCCAGCAGCCTACCGGGACAGCCGGTGGAAAAA. Its protein product is CASSLPGQPVEK. The CDR3, in full, reads CASSLPGQPVEKLFF.

In regard to this clone: The CDR3 extends 3 residues past the end of the read, so its final part is completed from the germline J gene. This rearrangement joins TRBV7-9 to TRBJ2-2, with D possibly being TRBD1 (5 bases). V was trimmed by 4 bases and J by 5 bases, leaving 14 bases between them. The CDR3 covers 15 residues. The germline V gene has CDR1 SEHNR and CDR2 FQNEAQ (reference sequence). The CDR3 loop is CASSSVTGVTGELFF. CDR3 DNA, as far as it was read: TGTGCCAGCAGCTCGGTAACAGGAGTTACCGGGGAG.

As regards this clone: The read finishes 3 residues shy of the CDR3 end, and the germline J gene is used to complete it. The chain employs TRBV29-1 and TRBJ1-2, with D possibly being TRBD1 (5 bases). CDR1 and CDR2 from the germline V gene are SQVTM and ANQGSEA. V dropped 3 bases and J dropped 2 bases, with 19 bases sitting between them. The CDR3 is 16 amino acids. The CDR3 sequence is CSVDLSEDSPNYGYTF. The CDR3 bases that were read are TGCAGCGTTGATCTGTCGGAAGACAGCCCGAACTATGGC.

On this clone itself: The CDR3 is cut off 3 residues early in the read; its end comes from the germline J gene. This chain joins TRBV19 and TRBJ2-7; 7 bases align to TRBD1. CDR1 and CDR2 from the germline V gene are LNHDA and SQIVND (reference sequence). The junction had 5 bases not matched to a gene; V was cut back by 6 bases and J by 3 bases. The CDR3 extends over 13 amino acids. CDR3 sequence reads: CASSPRDSYEQYF. CDR3 DNA (partial): TGTGCCAGTAGCCCCCGGGACAGCTACGAG.

As for this clone: The DNA ends 3 residues before the CDR3 does, and the rest of the CDR3 is filled in from the germline J gene. This chain uses TRBV30 with TRBJ2-1; TRBD1 agrees at 10 bases. The CDR3 length is 16 residues. With 2 bases clipped from V and 5 bases from J, the junction kept 9 bases outside the gene matches. Germline values: CDR1 GTSNPN, CDR2 SVGIG (reference sequence). The sequenced part of the CDR3 DNA is TGTGCCTGGAGTTCCCTGGGACAGGGGTATGACAATGAG. Translating gives CAWSSLGQGYDNE. The entire CDR3 is CAWSSLGQGYDNEQFF.

Concerning this clone: The CDR3 goes on 3 residues after the read ends, and that part is filled in from the germline J gene. V usage is TRBV7-6 and J usage is TRBJ1-6; 7 nucleotides match TRBD1. CDR3 length: 15 residues. The germline V gene has CDR1 SGHVS and CDR2 FNYEAQ. V gave up 6 bases and J gave up 3 bases; unmatched junction bases: 5. Here the CDR3 reads CASRYRDSYNSPLHF. CDR3 DNA, as far as it was read: TGTGCCAGCAGATACCGGGACAGCTATAATTCACCC.

Worth noting for this clone: From the germline J gene comes the end of the CDR3, since the read stops 3 residues before it. The genes are TRBV20-1 and TRBJ2-1; 12 bases are shared with TRBD2. Germline trimming cut 3 bases from V and 8 bases from J; bases unmatched to any gene: 5. This CDR3 is built from 14 residues. Germline V gene sequence: CDR1 DFQATT, CDR2 SNEGSKA (reference sequence). The part of the CDR3 DNA that was read is TGCAGTGCTAGGACTAGCGGGAGTTTCTATGAG. It codes for CSARTSGSFYE. The CDR3 in full is CSARTSGSFYEQFF.

As concerns this clone: The read falls 3 residues short of the CDR3 end, and the missing part is taken from the germline J gene. The chain links TRBV7-3 to TRBJ2-1; 8 positions match TRBD1. The CDR3 consists of 17 residues. The germline V gene has CDR1 SGHTA and CDR2 FQGTGA. The V and J ends lost 3 bases and 2 bases, in that order; junction bases with no gene match: 9. CDR3 sequence: CASSLGTGVPPYNEQFF. CDR3 DNA, as far as it was read: TGTGCCAGCAGCTTGGGGACAGGTGTCCCACCCTACAATGAG.

Comments on this clone: Read data end 3 residues before the CDR3 end; the end is taken from the germline J gene. This chain joins TRBV19 and TRBJ1-6; 7 nucleotides match TRBD1. Germline assignment: CDR1 LNHDA and CDR2 SQIVND (reference sequence). The CDR3 extends over 15 amino acids. The junction had 13 bases not matched to a gene; V was cut back by 7 bases and J by 10 bases. The CDR3 DNA, read in part, is TGTGCCAGTAAAAACAGGGGAACGGGGAAATCACCC. Amino acids: CASKNRGTGKSP. The whole CDR3 protein reads CASKNRGTGKSPLHF.

Comment on this clone: Coverage ceases 3 residues before the CDR3 finishes, and the germline J gene fills in the end. V gene TRBV6-2 or TRBV6-3 combines with J gene TRBJ2-1; the match to TRBD2 covers 9 bases. V lost 5 bases to trimming and J lost 6 bases; unmatched junction nucleotides: 5. CDR1 and CDR2 from the germline V gene are MNHEY and SVGEGT. This CDR3 has 14 residues. The CDR3 here is CASSLGLAINEQFF. The DNA read from the CDR3 is TGTGCCAGCAGTCTAGGACTAGCGATCAATGAG.